The present T cell receptor beta chain was sequenced within a study of blood T cells in healthy people across ages. Background on the study: Roughly one uniquely barcoded beta molecule per two T cells was captured.

Concerning this clonotype itself: Its antigen is unidentified.

Peripheral blood was drawn, approximately 9.4 milliliters per donor. The germline V and J ends were trimmed by 1 base and 6 bases, with 10 bases remaining between them. CDR1 is SGHTA and CDR2 is FQGNSA in the germline V gene. This CDR3 has 15 amino acids. Findings of the study overall: The donors' CMV status was not determined, possibly confounding changes in expanded clonotypes.

It was with a sample-barcoded 5' primer and a J-beta primer mix that a second PCR of roughly 7 to 12 cycles was run. Each CDR3 protein is one row after TCRdb ran MiXCR on the 5' RACE reads. Among about 580,000 distinct CDR3 sequences listed, roughly 48% were seen once. This receptor was obtained from an elderly man in good health. This chain joins TRBV7-2 and TRBJ1-6; D not certain. Sequenced material: blood. The CDR3 region has the DNA TGTGCCAGCAGCTTAGGAGGGCCTCGTAATTCACCCCTCCACTTT. Amino acids: CASSLGGPRNSPLHF.